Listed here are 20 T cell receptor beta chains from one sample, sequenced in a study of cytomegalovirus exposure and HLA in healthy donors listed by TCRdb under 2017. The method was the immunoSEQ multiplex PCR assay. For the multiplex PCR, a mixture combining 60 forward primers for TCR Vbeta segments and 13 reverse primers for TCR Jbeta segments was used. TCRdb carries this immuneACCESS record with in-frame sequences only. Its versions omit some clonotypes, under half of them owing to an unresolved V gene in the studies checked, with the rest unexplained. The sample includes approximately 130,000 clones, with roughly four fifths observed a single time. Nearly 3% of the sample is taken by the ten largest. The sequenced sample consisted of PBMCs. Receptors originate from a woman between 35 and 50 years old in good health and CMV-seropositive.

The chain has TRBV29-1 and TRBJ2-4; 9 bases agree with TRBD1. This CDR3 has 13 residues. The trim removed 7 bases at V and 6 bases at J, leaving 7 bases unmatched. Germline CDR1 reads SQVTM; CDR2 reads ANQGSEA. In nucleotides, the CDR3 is TGCAGCGCCGCCGGACAGGGGACAAACATTCAGTACTTC. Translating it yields CSAAGQGTNIQYF.

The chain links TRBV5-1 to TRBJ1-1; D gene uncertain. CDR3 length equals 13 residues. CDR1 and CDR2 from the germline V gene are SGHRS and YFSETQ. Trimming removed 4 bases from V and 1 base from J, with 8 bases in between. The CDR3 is CASSATENTEAFF. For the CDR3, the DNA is TGCGCCAGCAGCGCTACCGAGAACACTGAAGCTTTCTTT. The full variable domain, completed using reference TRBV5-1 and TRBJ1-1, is KAGVTQTPRYLIKTRGQQVTLSCSPISGHRSVSWYQQTPGQGLQFLFEYFSETQRNKGNFPGRFSGRQFSNSRSEMNVSTLELGDSALYLCASSATENTEAFFGQGTRLTVV.

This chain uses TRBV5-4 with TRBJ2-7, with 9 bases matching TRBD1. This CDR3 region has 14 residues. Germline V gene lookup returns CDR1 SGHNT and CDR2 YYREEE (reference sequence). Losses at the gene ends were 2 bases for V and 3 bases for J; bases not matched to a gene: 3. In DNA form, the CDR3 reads TGTGCCAGCAGCTTCGAGGGACAGGGCTACGAGCAGTACTTC. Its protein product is CASSFEGQGYEQYF.

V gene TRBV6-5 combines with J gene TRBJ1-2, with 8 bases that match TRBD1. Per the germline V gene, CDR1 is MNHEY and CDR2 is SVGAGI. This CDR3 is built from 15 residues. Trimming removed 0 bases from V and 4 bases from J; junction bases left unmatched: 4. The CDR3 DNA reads TGTGCCAGCAGTTACTCAGGACAGGGTAGCTATGGCTACACCTTC. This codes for CASSYSGQGSYGYTF.

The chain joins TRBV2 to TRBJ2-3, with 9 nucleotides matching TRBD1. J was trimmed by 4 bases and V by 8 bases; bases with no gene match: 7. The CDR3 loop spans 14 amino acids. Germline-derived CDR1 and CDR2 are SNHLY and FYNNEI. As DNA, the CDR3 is TGTGCCAGCCGGGGACAGGGCGGGGCAGATACGCAGTATTTT. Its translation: CASRGQGGADTQYF.

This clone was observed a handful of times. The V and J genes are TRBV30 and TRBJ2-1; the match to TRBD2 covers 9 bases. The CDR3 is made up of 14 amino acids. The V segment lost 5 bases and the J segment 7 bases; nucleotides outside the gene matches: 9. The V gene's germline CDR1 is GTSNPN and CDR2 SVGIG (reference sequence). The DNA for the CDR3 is TGTGCCTGGTGCAGCGGGGGGCCCCCTAATGAGCAGTTCTTC. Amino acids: CAWCSGGPPNEQFF.

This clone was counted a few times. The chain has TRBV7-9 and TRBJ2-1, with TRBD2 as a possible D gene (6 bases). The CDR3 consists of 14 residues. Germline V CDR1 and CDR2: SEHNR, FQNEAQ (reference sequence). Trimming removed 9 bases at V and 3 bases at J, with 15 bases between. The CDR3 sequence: CASLPSASYNEQFF. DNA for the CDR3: TGTGCCAGTCTACCTAGCGCCAGCTACAATGAGCAGTTCTTC.

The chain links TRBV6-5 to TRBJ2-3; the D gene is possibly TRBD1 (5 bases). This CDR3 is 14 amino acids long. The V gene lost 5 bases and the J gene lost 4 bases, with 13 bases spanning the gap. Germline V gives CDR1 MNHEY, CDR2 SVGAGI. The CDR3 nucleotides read TGTGCCAGCAGTCTCCGGCAGGGTGCAGATACGCAGTATTTT. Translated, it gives CASSLRQGADTQYF.

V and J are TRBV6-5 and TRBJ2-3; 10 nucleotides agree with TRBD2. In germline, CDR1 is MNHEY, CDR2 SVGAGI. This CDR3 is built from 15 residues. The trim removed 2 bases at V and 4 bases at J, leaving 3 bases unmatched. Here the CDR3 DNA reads TGTGCCAGCAGTTACGTAAGCGGGGGGGCAGATACGCAGTATTTT. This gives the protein CASSYVSGGADTQYF.

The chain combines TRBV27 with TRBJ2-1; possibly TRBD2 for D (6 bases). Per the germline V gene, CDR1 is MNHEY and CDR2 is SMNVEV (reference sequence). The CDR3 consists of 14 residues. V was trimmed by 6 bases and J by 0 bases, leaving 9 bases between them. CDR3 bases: TGTGCCAGCAGCCGGGGGTTCTCCTACAATGAGCAGTTCTTC. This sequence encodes CASSRGFSYNEQFF.

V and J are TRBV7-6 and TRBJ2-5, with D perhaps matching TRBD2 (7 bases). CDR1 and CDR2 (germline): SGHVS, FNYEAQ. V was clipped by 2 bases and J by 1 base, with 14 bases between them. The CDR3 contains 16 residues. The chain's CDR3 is CASSLLAGATQETQYF. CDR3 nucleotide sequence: TGTGCCAGCAGCTTACTGGCGGGGGCCACCCAAGAGACCCAGTACTTC.

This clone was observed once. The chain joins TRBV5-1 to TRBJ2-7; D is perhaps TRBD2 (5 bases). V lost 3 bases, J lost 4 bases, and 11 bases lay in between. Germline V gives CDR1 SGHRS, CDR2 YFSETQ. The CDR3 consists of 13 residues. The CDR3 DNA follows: TGCGCCAGCAGCTATGGGAGTGGTTACGAGCAGTACTTC. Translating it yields CASSYGSGYEQYF.

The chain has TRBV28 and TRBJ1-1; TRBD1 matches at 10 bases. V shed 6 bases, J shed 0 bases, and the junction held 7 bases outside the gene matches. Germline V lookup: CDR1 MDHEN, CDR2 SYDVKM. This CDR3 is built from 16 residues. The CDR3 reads CASSMTGGGMNTEAFF. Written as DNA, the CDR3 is TGTGCCAGCAGCATGACAGGGGGCGGCATGAACACTGAAGCTTTCTTT.

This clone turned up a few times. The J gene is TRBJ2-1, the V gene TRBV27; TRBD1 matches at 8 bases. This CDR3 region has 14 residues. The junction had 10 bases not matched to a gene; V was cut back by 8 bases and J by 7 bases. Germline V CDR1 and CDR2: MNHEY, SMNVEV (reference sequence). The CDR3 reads CASSRDRIANEQFF. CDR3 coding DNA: TGTGCCAGCTCCCGGGACAGGATTGCAAATGAGCAGTTCTTC.

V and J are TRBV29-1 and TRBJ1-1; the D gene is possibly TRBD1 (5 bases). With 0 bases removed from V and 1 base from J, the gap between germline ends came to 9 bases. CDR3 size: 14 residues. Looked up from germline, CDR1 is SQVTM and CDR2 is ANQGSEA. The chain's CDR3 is CSVEDLTANTEAFF. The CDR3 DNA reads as TGCAGCGTTGAAGATTTGACAGCGAACACTGAAGCTTTCTTT.

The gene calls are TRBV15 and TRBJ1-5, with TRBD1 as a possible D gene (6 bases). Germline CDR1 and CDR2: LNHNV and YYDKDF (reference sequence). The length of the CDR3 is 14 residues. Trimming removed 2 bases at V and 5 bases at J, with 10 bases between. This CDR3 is CATSRRQVDQPQHF. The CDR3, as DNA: TGTGCCACCAGCAGACGACAGGTCGATCAGCCCCAGCATTTT.

CDR3 region: CASSPRTGRAYGYTF. CDR3 sequence (DNA): TGTGCCAGCAGCCCTAGAACAGGGCGAGCCTATGGCTACACCTTC. V gene TRBV7-2 combines with J gene TRBJ1-2; D perhaps matches TRBD1 (6 bases). This CDR3 is 15 amino acids long. V was trimmed by 5 bases and J by 4 bases, leaving 17 bases between them. CDR1 is SGHTA and CDR2 is FQGNSA in the germline V gene.

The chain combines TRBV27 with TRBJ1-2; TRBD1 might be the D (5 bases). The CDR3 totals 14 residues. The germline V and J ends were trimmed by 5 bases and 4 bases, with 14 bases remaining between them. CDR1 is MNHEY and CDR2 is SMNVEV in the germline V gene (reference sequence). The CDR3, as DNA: TGTGCCAGCAGTATCCAGGGTAGTAGCTATGGCTACACCTTC. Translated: CASSIQGSSYGYTF.

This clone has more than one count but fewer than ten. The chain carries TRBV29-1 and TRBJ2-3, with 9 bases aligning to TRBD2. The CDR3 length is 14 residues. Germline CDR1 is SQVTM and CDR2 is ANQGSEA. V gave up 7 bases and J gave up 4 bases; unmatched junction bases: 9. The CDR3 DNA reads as TGCAGCGCGTTTTGGCGGGGGGGTTCAGATACGCAGTATTTT. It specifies CSAFWRGGSDTQYF.

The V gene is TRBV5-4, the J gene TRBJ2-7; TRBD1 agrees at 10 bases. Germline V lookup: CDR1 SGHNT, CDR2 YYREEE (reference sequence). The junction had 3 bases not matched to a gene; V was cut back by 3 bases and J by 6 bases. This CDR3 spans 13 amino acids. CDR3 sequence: CASSSTGGSEQYF. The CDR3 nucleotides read TGTGCCAGCAGCTCGACAGGGGGCAGCGAGCAGTACTTC.